Shown below are 30 T cell receptor beta chains from a single sample sequenced in a study of T cells in Graves' hyperthyroidism and ophthalmopathy. Amplified TCR beta CDR3 regions came from RNA transcripts. The HTBI set primed first-round TCR CDR3 RT-PCR. MiXCR, applied by TCRdb to the multiplex PCR reads, yields one record per CDR3 protein. The sample includes 300,000 to 400,000 distinct CDR3 sequences, less than 15% seen only once; the top ten take 9.2%. The sample was blood. The receptor source for this set is a young woman with Graves' hyperthyroidism.

This clonotype has more than one count but fewer than ten. This chain connects TRBV12-3 or TRBV12-4 to TRBJ1-1; D might be TRBD1 (5 bases). The CDR3 is 11 amino acids. With 6 bases removed from V and 11 bases from J, the gap between germline ends came to 13 bases. CDR3 sequence: CASSSGALAFF. The CDR3 region has the DNA TGTGCCAGCAGCTCCGGGGCCCTCGCTTTCTTT.

This clonotype showed up just a few times. The chain combines TRBV12-3 or TRBV12-4 with TRBJ1-6; D remains ambiguous. The germline V and J ends were trimmed by 5 bases and 8 bases, with 7 bases remaining between them. This CDR3 is built from 12 residues. DNA of the CDR3: TGTGCCAGCAGTGCACAGCATTCACCCCTCCACTTT. Its translation: CASSAQHSPLHF.

The sample holds many counts of this clonotype. J is TRBJ2-5 and V is TRBV5-1, with D possibly TRBD2 on 6 matching bases. V was trimmed by 0 bases and J by 0 bases, leaving 12 bases between them. CDR1 and CDR2 (germline): SGHRS, YFSETQ. This CDR3 contains 16 residues. The CDR3 reads CASSLGSGGDQETQYF. The CDR3 DNA is TGCGCCAGCAGCTTGGGTAGCGGCGGGGACCAAGAGACCCAGTACTTC.

This clonotype was observed a few times. This chain connects TRBV6-2 or TRBV6-3 to TRBJ2-7, with 8 bases identical to TRBD2. The germline gives CDR1 MNHEY, CDR2 SVGEGT. The CDR3 sequence is 15 residues long. Germline trimming cut 4 bases from V and 3 bases from J; bases unmatched to any gene: 8. This chain's CDR3 is CASSSPGLGSYEQYF. The CDR3 DNA follows: TGTGCCAGCAGTTCTCCGGGACTAGGCAGCTACGAGCAGTACTTC.

This clonotype was recorded a few times. The genes are TRBV13 and TRBJ1-1, with D perhaps TRBD1 (5 bases). The CDR3 is 14 residues long. The ends were cut back, 4 bases at V and 7 bases at J, with 16 bases in the middle. Germline CDR1 PRHDT, CDR2 FYEKMQ (reference sequence). CDR3 coding DNA: TGTGCCAGCAGCTCTACTCCCGGGGGGTTTGAAGCTTTCTTT. Its translation is CASSSTPGGFEAFF.

This clonotype was observed a handful of times. The rearrangement uses TRBV29-1 and TRBJ2-3, with D maybe TRBD2 (5 bases). Trimming pared 7 bases from V and 1 base from J, leaving 12 bases between. Germline loops: CDR1 SQVTM, CDR2 ANQGSEA. The CDR3 runs 13 residues. The CDR3 bases are TGCAGCGCTTCCACCGGGGGCACAGATACGCAGTATTTT. Its translation: CSASTGGTDTQYF.

The CDR3 loop is CASSFYRGGLDEQYF. The CDR3, as DNA: TGTGCCAGCAGCTTTTACCGGGGGGGCTTAGACGAGCAGTACTTC. The chain uses TRBV7-2 and TRBJ2-7, with 8 bases that match TRBD2. The trim removed 3 bases at V and 5 bases at J, leaving 9 bases unmatched. CDR1 SGHTA and CDR2 FQGNSA come from the germline V gene. This CDR3 is 15 amino acids long. Full variable domain (outside the CDR3, taken from reference TRBV7-2 and TRBJ2-7): GAGVSQSPSNKVTEKGKDVELRCDPISGHTALYWYRQSLGQGLEFLIYFQGNSAPDKSGLPSDRFSAERTGGSVSTLTIQRTQQEDSAVYLCASSFYRGGLDEQYFGPGTRLTVT.

This clonotype was recorded many times. The V gene is TRBV9, the J gene TRBJ1-1; D is possibly TRBD1 (5 bases). Trimming cost V 3 bases and J 3 bases, with 12 bases left between them. This CDR3 comprises 14 residues. Per germline, CDR1 SGDLS and CDR2 YYNGEE. CDR3: CASSGRDGHTEAFF. The CDR3 DNA is TGTGCCAGCAGCGGCCGGGACGGTCACACTGAAGCTTTCTTT.

The chain links TRBV9 to TRBJ2-7, with 9 bases identical to TRBD2. The CDR3 covers 14 residues. CDR1 is SGDLS, CDR2 YYNGEE, per germline. V lost 3 bases, J lost 5 bases, and 6 bases stayed unmatched. CDR3 DNA: TGTGCCAGCAGCGGGGGACTAGCAGGCCACGAGCAGTACTTC. This encodes CASSGGLAGHEQYF.

In its sample, this clonotype was seen many times. The chain is built from TRBV27 and TRBJ2-7; the match to TRBD2 covers 11 bases. With 4 bases clipped from V and 5 bases from J, the junction kept 13 bases outside the gene matches. Per germline, CDR1 MNHEY and CDR2 SMNVEV (reference sequence). The CDR3 length is 17 residues. The CDR3 DNA is TGTGCCAGCAGTTCCATTAGCGGGGGGGCCCGGGAGAACGAGCAGTACTTC. Its translation: CASSSISGGARENEQYF.

The V and J genes are TRBV7-2 and TRBJ1-4; 9 nucleotides line up with TRBD1. The junction had 1 base not matched to a gene; V was cut back by 1 base and J by 7 bases. The CDR3 is 14 residues long. Per germline, CDR1 SGHTA and CDR2 FQGNSA. The CDR3 sequence is CASSLDRGPEKLFF. The CDR3 DNA is TGTGCCAGCAGCTTAGACAGGGGGCCTGAAAAACTGTTTTTT.

In this sample, this clonotype turned up many times. The genes are TRBV5-6 and TRBJ1-2; TRBD1 matches at 8 bases. CDR1 SGHDT and CDR2 YYEEEE come from the germline V gene. Germline trimming cut 0 bases from V and 6 bases from J; bases unmatched to any gene: 4. The CDR3 consists of 14 residues. The CDR3 nucleotides read TGTGCCAGCAGCTTGGCCGACAGGGGAAATGGCTACACCTTC. Protein sequence: CASSLADRGNGYTF.

In its sample, this clonotype was seen many times. The chain uses TRBV27 and TRBJ2-3; D remains ambiguous. Between the trimmed V and J ends, which lost 6 bases and 6 bases, there was a span of 13 bases. CDR1 and CDR2 from the germline V gene are MNHEY and SMNVEV (reference sequence). The CDR3 consists of 13 residues. The DNA of the CDR3 is TGTGCCAGCAGCTCGTTCTGGATCGATACGCAGTATTTT. It translates to CASSSFWIDTQYF.

This clonotype has at least ten counts. The genes are TRBV24-1 and TRBJ2-2; D gene unclear. Trimming removed 9 bases at V and 1 base at J, with 11 bases between. Germline lookup yields CDR1 KGHDR and CDR2 SFDVKD. CDR3 length equals 14 residues. The CDR3 region has the DNA TGTGCCACCTCGAAAGGTCAGAACACCGGGGAGCTGTTTTTT. It encodes CATSKGQNTGELFF.

The chain combines TRBV4-3 with TRBJ2-7, with 10 bases identical to TRBD2. Trimming cost V 1 base and J 6 bases; bases outside gene matches: 15. The CDR3 is made up of 18 amino acids. From germline, CDR1 is LGHNA and CDR2 YSLEER. CDR3 DNA: TGCGCCAGCAGCCAAGCCCCATTAGCGGGAGGAAGTCAGGGCGAGCAGTACTTC. Protein: CASSQAPLAGGSQGEQYF.

A remark on this clonotype: It may be a read error: a sequence one base away is much more abundant. This chain links TRBV28 with TRBJ2-1; 12 nucleotides line up with TRBD2. CDR1 is MDHEN, CDR2 SYDVKM, per germline. CDR3 length: 14 amino acids. The trim removed 4 bases at V and 9 bases at J, leaving 4 bases unmatched. This CDR3 is CASSSRLAGAEQFF. CDR3 bases: TGTGCCAGCAGTTCCCGACTAGCGGGAGCTGAGCAGTTCTTC.

Concerning this clonotype: Relative to the germline gene, one junction end is altered; a read error may explain this. The genes are TRBV5-1 and TRBJ2-1, with 9 nucleotides matching TRBD2. Germline CDR1 SGHRS, CDR2 YFSETQ. This CDR3 has 13 amino acids. The CDR3 DNA is TGTGCCAGCACCGACAGCGGGAGGAGCGAGCAGTTCTTC. It yields the protein CASTDSGRSEQFF.

This clonotype was seen a few times. J is TRBJ1-4 and V is TRBV12-3 or TRBV12-4; 7 bases map to TRBD1. The CDR3 totals 15 residues. Losses at the gene ends were 5 bases for V and 3 bases for J; bases not matched to a gene: 6. CDR3 nucleotides: TGTGCCAGCAGTCTGCGGACAGGATCTAATGAAAAACTGTTTTTT. Its protein product is CASSLRTGSNEKLFF.

To note about this clonotype: This may come from a read error, since a much larger clone is one base off. Given the absence of the conserved phenylalanine or tryptophan at the CDR3 end, a read error is likely. The chain combines TRBV7-2 with TRBJ2-3; D gene uncertain. This CDR3 is built from 13 residues. CDR1 and CDR2 from the germline V gene are SGHTA and FQGNSA. V lost 0 bases and J lost 2, with 3 bases in between. The CDR3 loop is CASSLADTDTQYS. The CDR3 DNA sequence: TGTGCCAGCAGCTTAGCGGACACAGATACGCAGTATTCT.

At least ten counts were recorded for this clonotype. The chain links TRBV7-8 to TRBJ2-3, with D unresolved. Germline CDR1 reads SGHVS; CDR2 reads FQNEAQ. The CDR3 loop spans 16 amino acids. V lost 1 base to trimming and J lost 0 bases, with 11 bases between them. The CDR3 DNA is TGTGCCAGCAGCTTAGTTGACGGGTTCAGCACAGATACGCAGTATTTT. The encoded protein is CASSLVDGFSTDTQYF.

In its sample, this clonotype was seen many times. This chain connects TRBV28 to TRBJ1-4; D is possibly TRBD1 (6 bases). This CDR3 has 15 residues. CDR1 and CDR2 from the germline V gene are MDHEN and SYDVKM. V lost 5 bases, J lost 8 bases, and 18 bases lay in between. The CDR3: CASSPSLQGQEKLFF. Here the CDR3 DNA reads TGTGCCAGCAGTCCGTCCCTCCAGGGGCAGGAAAAACTGTTTTTT.

This clonotype was seen many times. The chain uses TRBV11-2 and TRBJ2-2; the D is unclear. V lost 2 bases and J lost 5, with 18 bases in between. From germline, CDR1 is SGHAT and CDR2 FQNNGV. CDR3 size: 17 residues. The CDR3 nucleotides read TGTGCCAGCAGCTTAAGCGCCCGGCAAGTTTATACCGGGGAGCTGTTTTTT. The encoded protein is CASSLSARQVYTGELFF.

This chain uses TRBV28 with TRBJ1-1, with TRBD1 identical over 7 bases. The CDR3 is 14 residues long. The J segment lost 1 base and the V segment lost 5 bases, leaving 4 bases of the junction unmatched. The germline CDR1 and CDR2 sequences are MDHEN and SYDVKM. The CDR3 region has the DNA TGTGCCAGCAGTATAGGGGGCAGGAACACTGAAGCTTTCTTT. It specifies CASSIGGRNTEAFF. Full variable domain (missing parts from reference TRBV28 and TRBJ1-1): DVKVTQSSRYLVKRTGEKVFLECVQDMDHENMFWYRQDPGLGLRLIYFSYDVKMKEKGDIPEGYSVSREKKERFSLILESASTNQTSMYLCASSIGGRNTEAFFGQGTRLTVV.

The genes are TRBV19 and TRBJ2-3; TRBD1 agrees at 7 bases. Germline lookup yields CDR1 LNHDA and CDR2 SQIVND (reference sequence). There are 16 residues in the CDR3. The V gene end was trimmed by 3 bases and the J gene end by 4 bases; junction bases not matched to a gene: 10. CDR3 DNA: TGTGCCAGTAGTATGTACAGGGGAAGTTTCTCAGATACGCAGTATTTT. Its translation is CASSMYRGSFSDTQYF.

This clonotype was detected many times. The chain uses TRBV30 and TRBJ2-1; 9 positions agree with TRBD2. V was clipped by 2 bases and J by 10 bases; unmatched bases: 3. The germline V gene has CDR1 GTSNPN and CDR2 SVGIG (reference sequence). This CDR3 contains 12 residues. The DNA of the CDR3 is TGTGCCTGGAGTAGGACTAGCGTGGAGCAGTTCTTC. It codes for CAWSRTSVEQFF.

The chain couples TRBV12-3 or TRBV12-4 to TRBJ1-2; the D gene is possibly TRBD1 (5 bases). V was clipped by 7 bases and J by 3 bases, with 12 bases between them. The CDR3 runs to 13 residues. The CDR3 here is CASTPRGDYGYTF. The CDR3 region has the DNA TGTGCCAGCACTCCGCGAGGGGACTATGGCTACACCTTC.

J is TRBJ2-2 and V is TRBV9; no definite D call. The CDR3 covers 13 residues. Germline-derived CDR1 and CDR2 are SGDLS and YYNGEE. Trimming pared 0 bases from V and 6 bases from J, leaving 6 bases between. The CDR3 protein is CASSVERAGELFF. In DNA form, the CDR3 reads TGTGCCAGCAGCGTAGAAAGGGCCGGGGAGCTGTTTTTT.

This clonotype has a handful of counts. The rearrangement links TRBV9 to TRBJ1-1; D ambiguous. V shed 4 bases and J shed 0 bases, with 13 bases lying between them. Germline values: CDR1 SGDLS, CDR2 YYNGEE. This CDR3 is built from 15 residues. The CDR3 sequence is CASSLSGVVNTEAFF. CDR3 nucleotides: TGTGCCAGCAGCCTTTCGGGTGTGGTGAACACTGAAGCTTTCTTT.

The chain combines TRBV27 with TRBJ1-2; tentative D call: TRBD1 (5 bases). V was trimmed by 6 bases and J by 3 bases, leaving 8 bases between them. CDR3 size: 12 residues. Germline-derived CDR1 and CDR2 are MNHEY and SMNVEV (reference sequence). In DNA, the CDR3 is TGTGCCAGCAGGGGGGTTTACTATGGCTACACCTTC. This translates into CASRGVYYGYTF.

This clonotype came up a few times. The chain employs TRBV9 and TRBJ2-7, with 8 bases fitting TRBD1. V was pared by 3 bases and J by 5 bases, with 4 bases of the junction left unmatched. CDR3 size: 13 residues. CDR1 and CDR2 from the germline V gene are SGDLS and YYNGEE. CDR3 coding DNA: TGTGCCAGCAGCGCAGGACAGGGCAACGAGCAGTACTTC. Its translation is CASSAGQGNEQYF. Full variable domain (remainder filled in from reference TRBV9 and TRBJ2-7): DSGVTQTPKHLITATGQRVTLRCSPRSGDLSVYWYQQSLDQGLQFLIQYYNGEERAKGNILERFSAQQFPDLHSELNLSSLELGDSALYFCASSAGQGNEQYFGPGTRLTVT.